A single sample gave rise to the 13 T cell receptor beta chains below, sequenced in a study of T cells after yellow fever vaccination. One entry per CDR3 protein, called by TCRdb with MiXCR from the 5' RACE reads. The sample records 300,000 to 400,000 distinct CDR3 sequences, about 4% being singletons. The source material was PBMCs, sampled 5 days after the yellow fever booster vaccination. The source of these receptors is a man younger than 30 who received the YFV17D yellow fever vaccine.

The chain combines TRBV7-2 with TRBJ2-3; D might be TRBD1 (6 bases). The CDR3 extends over 13 amino acids. The germline V gene has CDR1 SGHTA and CDR2 FQGNSA. Deletions cut 5 bases from V and 6 bases from J, with 12 bases between. CDR3 region: CASSPHRVDTQYF. The CDR3 coding sequence is TGTGCCAGCAGCCCCCACAGGGTCGATACGCAGTATTTT.

This clonotype was recorded many times. This chain links TRBV4-3 with TRBJ2-2; perhaps D is TRBD1 or TRBD2 (6 bases each). There are 16 residues in the CDR3. Per germline, CDR1 LGHNA and CDR2 YSLEER. Between the trimmed V and J ends, which lost 5 bases and 8 bases, there was a span of 21 bases. The CDR3: CASSYILGGPVGELFF. CDR3 nucleotides: TGCGCCAGCAGCTATATCCTAGGGGGGCCTGTTGGGGAGCTGTTTTTT.

The sample holds many counts of this clonotype. This chain links TRBV20-1 with TRBJ2-1, with 7 bases fitting TRBD2. V dropped 0 bases and J dropped 3; count of bases not matched to a gene: 5. The germline V gene encodes CDR1 DFQATT and CDR2 SNEGSKA (reference sequence). This CDR3 is 15 amino acids long. The CDR3 loop is CSARDLGGVYNEQFF. The CDR3 nucleotides are TGCAGTGCTAGAGATTTGGGGGGGGTCTACAATGAGCAGTTCTTC.

This rearrangement joins TRBV28 to TRBJ2-2, with D perhaps TRBD1 (6 bases). This CDR3 region has 15 residues. The germline CDR1 and CDR2 sequences are MDHEN and SYDVKM. V lost 2 bases and J 4 bases, leaving 11 bases between the germline ends. CDR3 DNA sequence: TGTGCCAGCAGTTTACAGGGGATGGGCACCGGGGAGCTGTTTTTT. Translation: CASSLQGMGTGELFF.

This chain links TRBV20-1 with TRBJ2-7; 7 nucleotides align to TRBD1. Germline V gene lookup returns CDR1 DFQATT and CDR2 SNEGSKA (reference sequence). After removal of 7 bases from V and 4 bases from J, the junction contained 7 bases not matched to a gene. The CDR3 covers 12 residues. CDR3 residues: CSGSRGLYEQYF. Here the CDR3 DNA reads TGCAGTGGAAGCAGGGGGTTATACGAGCAGTACTTC.

This clonotype has more than one count but fewer than ten. This rearrangement joins TRBV6-2 or TRBV6-3 to TRBJ2-1, with no clear D. CDR1 and CDR2 (germline): MNHEY, SVGEGT. The CDR3 is 19 residues long. Trimming stripped 2 bases from V and 0 bases from J, with 20 bases between. The CDR3 nucleotides read TGTGCCAGCAGTTACCGTGGAAGCCCCCAGGATAACTCCTACAATGAGCAGTTCTTC. It encodes CASSYRGSPQDNSYNEQFF.

This clonotype was picked up a small number of times. V is TRBV5-1 and J is TRBJ2-1; D remains ambiguous. With 0 bases removed from V and 13 bases from J, the gap between germline ends came to 8 bases. CDR1 SGHRS and CDR2 YFSETQ come from the germline V gene. The CDR3 is 11 amino acids. CDR3 in amino acids: CASSLEDHQFF. CDR3 bases: TGCGCCAGCAGCTTGGAGGACCATCAGTTCTTC.

Points on this clonotype: A junction boundary mismatches the germline segment, possibly from a read error. The chain is built from TRBV7-3 and TRBJ1-1, with D perhaps TRBD1 (5 bases). This CDR3 spans 13 amino acids. Germline V gene sequence: CDR1 SGHTA, CDR2 FQGTGA. CDR3 sequence: CASSLEGNSEAFF. The CDR3 DNA follows: TGTGCCAGCAGCTTAGAGGGGAACTCTGAAGCTTTCTTT.

This clonotype was detected only a few times. The chain recombines TRBV10-1 with TRBJ2-7; D unclear. V was pared by 5 bases and J by 2 bases, with 10 bases between. The germline V gene encodes CDR1 WNHNN and CDR2 SYGVQD (reference sequence). This CDR3 comprises 13 residues. The CDR3 DNA is TGCGCCAGCAGTTCTGGGTCGGCCTACGAGCAGTACTTC. Its translation: CASSSGSAYEQYF.

The chain recombines TRBV5-1 with TRBJ2-7; D gene ambiguous. This CDR3 comprises 15 residues. Trimming removed 0 bases at V and 4 bases at J, with 14 bases between. The V gene's germline CDR1 is SGHRS and CDR2 YFSETQ. The CDR3 sequence is CASSLAAGPEYEQYV. The CDR3 DNA is TGCGCCAGCAGCTTGGCGGCAGGACCCGAATACGAGCAGTACGTC.

This clonotype was detected ten times or more. The rearrangement uses TRBV5-1 and TRBJ2-6; no clear D gene. Germline assignment: CDR1 SGHRS and CDR2 YFSETQ. The CDR3 consists of 15 residues. V lost 2 bases, J lost 0 bases, and 6 bases lay in between. The CDR3 DNA sequence: TGCGCCAGCAGCTTTTCTGTCTCTGGGGCCAACGTCCTGACTTTC. Translated, it gives CASSFSVSGANVLTF. The full variable domain, completed using reference TRBV5-1 and TRBJ2-6, is KAGVTQTPRYLIKTRGQQVTLSCSPISGHRSVSWYQQTPGQGLQFLFEYFSETQRNKGNFPGRFSGRQFSNSRSEMNVSTLELGDSALYLCASSFSVSGANVLTFGAGSRLTVL.

The chain uses TRBV24-1 and TRBJ2-3; 11 nucleotides line up with TRBD1. Germline trimming cut 2 bases from V and 3 bases from J; bases unmatched to any gene: 3. Germline V gene lookup returns CDR1 KGHDR and CDR2 SFDVKD. This CDR3 region has 16 residues. The chain's CDR3 is CATSDWGTGGTDTQYF. CDR3 DNA: TGTGCCACCAGTGATTGGGGGACAGGGGGAACAGATACGCAGTATTTT.

This chain links TRBV5-1 with TRBJ2-3; 8 nucleotides align to TRBD2. V dropped 0 bases and J dropped 4; count of bases not matched to a gene: 7. The CDR3 is 16 residues long. CDR1 and CDR2 (germline): SGHRS, YFSETQ. The chain's CDR3 is CASSLVAGKPADTQYF. In DNA, the CDR3 is TGCGCCAGCAGCTTGGTAGCGGGGAAACCGGCAGATACGCAGTATTTT. Looking up the rest from reference TRBV5-1 and TRBJ2-3 gives the full variable domain: KAGVTQTPRYLIKTRGQQVTLSCSPISGHRSVSWYQQTPGQGLQFLFEYFSETQRNKGNFPGRFSGRQFSNSRSEMNVSTLELGDSALYLCASSLVAGKPADTQYFGPGTRLTVL.